This section outlines one T cell receptor (beta chain) sequence together with its context. The antigen remains undetermined. There were only Caucasian adults among the donors, and all lived in Nashville, Tennessee. Deep was the level used in running the assay. In the original workflow: In the immunoSEQ data, sequences were junction-only and lacked quality scores, so filtering differed. Measured with immunoSEQ multiplex PCR; TCRdb has only the in-frame clones, and not every one. That table supplies the V and J calls and clone size; D and trimming were determined from the DNA. Of 2 million to 2.5 million clones in the sample, under 95% are singletons; the top ten hold approximately 0.35%. This record comes from a study of shared clonotypes between healthy human individuals. General observations from the study: Some clonotypes were shared by all four sorted-subset donors, while others were not shared. The non-shared ones had lower generation probabilities than the shared ones.

This CDR3 has 15 residues. Germline loops: CDR1 LGHNA, CDR2 YNFKEQ. V lost 1 base to trimming and J lost 6 bases, with 12 bases between them. The sequenced material came from naive CD4+ T cells from PBMCs. The subset was: CD45RA+ positively selected. This chain links TRBV4-2 with TRBJ2-2; no definite D call. This clonotype was sampled from a man aged 18 to 29 in good health. Some clones in this sample may be carry-over from other donors' samples. DNA of the CDR3: TGTGCCAGCAGCCAAGGGAGTGAAGGACCCGGGGAGCTGTTTTTT. It translates to CASSQGSEGPGELFF.